The 12 T cell receptor beta chains reported below all come from one sample, sequenced in a study of blood T cell repertoires in COVID-19. Assay: immunoSEQ multiplex PCR; the TCRdb copy retains only in-frame clones and omits some. The top ten clones hold about 4.3% of a sample with more than 250,000 clones, roughly 85% of them seen once. The sequenced sample consisted of peripheral blood. The receptors come from a man aged 55 to 70 who had recovered from COVID-19.

The V gene is TRBV27, the J gene TRBJ2-7, with 7 nucleotides matching TRBD1. The junction had 5 bases not matched to a gene; V was cut back by 6 bases and J by 3 bases. CDR1 is MNHEY, CDR2 SMNVEV, per germline (reference sequence). The CDR3 sequence is 13 residues long. The CDR3 is CASSPSGGYEQYF. The DNA for the CDR3 is TGTGCCAGCAGCCCATCAGGGGGCTACGAGCAGTACTTC.

The rearrangement uses TRBV7-9 and TRBJ1-6; possible D gene TRBD1, 6 bases. Trimming took 5 bases from V and 8 from J, leaving 16 bases between them. Germline CDR1 SEHNR, CDR2 FQNEAQ (reference sequence). The CDR3 is 15 amino acids. The CDR3 bases are TGTGCCAGCAGCCCCATTCAGGGGCGGCATTCACCCCTCCACTTT. Residues: CASSPIQGRHSPLHF.

V and J are TRBV5-3 and TRBJ2-3, with a possible D match to TRBD1 (5 bases). TRBV5-3 is marked as an open reading frame, function uncertain. The CDR3 runs to 14 residues. The V end was cut by 0 bases, the J end by 6 bases, with 11 bases between. For the CDR3, the DNA is TGTGCCAGAAGCTTGGATAGGGGTGAGGATACGCAGTATTTT. It yields the protein CARSLDRGEDTQYF.

This chain uses TRBV3-1 (or the pseudogene TRBV3-2) with TRBJ2-3, with 7 nucleotides matching TRBD2. The CDR3 length is 16 residues. The junction had 10 bases not matched to a gene; V was cut back by 3 bases and J by 4 bases. CDR1 LGHDT and CDR2 YNNKEL come from the germline V gene (reference sequence). CDR3 loop: CASSQRRGIGPDTQYF. CDR3 in DNA: TGTGCCAGCAGCCAGAGGCGGGGGATTGGTCCAGATACGCAGTATTTT.

The chain links TRBV10-2 to TRBJ2-2; TRBD2 agrees at 8 bases. With V trimmed by 7 bases and J by 4 bases, 5 bases remained unmatched. Germline V gives CDR1 WSHSY, CDR2 SAAADI. The CDR3 contains 14 residues. CDR3 amino acids: CASTPGTSTGELFF. In nucleotides, the CDR3 is TGCGCCAGCACCCCCGGGACTAGCACCGGGGAGCTGTTTTTT.

The V call is TRBV19, the J call TRBJ2-3; 12 bases fit TRBD2. Germline trimming cut 4 bases from V and 2 bases from J; bases unmatched to any gene: 4. The CDR3 extends over 16 amino acids. CDR1 LNHDA and CDR2 SQIVND come from the germline V gene (reference sequence). The CDR3 region has the DNA TGTGCCAGTAGTACCCTAGCGGGGGGGCCCACAGATACGCAGTATTTT. Residues: CASSTLAGGPTDTQYF.

The chain is built from TRBV7-7 and TRBJ2-5, with 10 bases matching TRBD2. V was clipped by 5 bases and J by 2 bases; unmatched bases: 8. CDR1 and CDR2 (germline): SSHAT, FNYEAQ (reference sequence). The CDR3 consists of 16 residues. The CDR3 DNA reads TGTGCCAGCAGCGGTAGCGGGGGGCAAAATCAAGAGACCCAGTACTTC. This gives the protein CASSGSGGQNQETQYF.

V usage is TRBV2 and J usage is TRBJ1-5, with 7 bases that match TRBD1. CDR1 is SNHLY and CDR2 is FYNNEI in the germline V gene. J lost 2 bases, V lost 11 bases, and 6 bases had no gene match. This CDR3 has 13 residues. The CDR3 sequence is CAGRTGGNQPQHF. The CDR3 nucleotides are TGTGCCGGAAGGACAGGCGGCAATCAGCCCCAGCATTTT.

The rearrangement joins TRBV25-1 to TRBJ1-1; 8 positions match TRBD1. J gave up 2 bases and V 7 bases, and 3 bases lay outside the gene matches. Germline lookup yields CDR1 MGHDK and CDR2 SYGVNS. The CDR3 contains 13 residues. This CDR3 is CASKGQVNTEAFF. Written as DNA, the CDR3 is TGTGCCAGCAAGGGACAGGTAAACACTGAAGCTTTCTTT.

In DNA form, the CDR3 reads TGTGCCAGCAGCTTGGCTACAGTCGGTCAAGAGACCCAGTACTTC. Its protein product is CASSLATVGQETQYF. The rearrangement links TRBV5-5 to TRBJ2-5; no clear D gene. The CDR3 spans 15 residues. The V gene lost 0 bases and the J gene lost 2 bases, with 11 bases spanning the gap. The germline V gene has CDR1 SGHKS and CDR2 YYEKEE (reference sequence).

V is TRBV6-5 and J is TRBJ1-6; no firm D call. The ends were cut back, 6 bases at V and 8 bases at J, with 8 bases in the middle. The germline V gene encodes CDR1 MNHEY and CDR2 SVGAGI. The CDR3 has 12 residues. The CDR3 is CASSVIDSPLHF. DNA of the CDR3: TGTGCCAGCAGCGTAATTGATTCACCCCTCCACTTT.

As regards this clone: The germline gene is not matched at one end of the junction; a read error may be the cause. This rearrangement joins TRBV2 to TRBJ1-2, with unresolved D. Germline V lookup: CDR1 SNHLY, CDR2 FYNNEI. The CDR3 is 10 residues long. The DNA for the CDR3 is TGTGCCAGCAGGTGGGAGAAGTTCGCCTTC. The encoded protein is CASRWEKFAF.